This T cell receptor (beta chain) was found in a study of T cell responses to AZD1222 COVID-19 vaccine. Notes on this clone: Antigen specificity is unknown.

Study-level findings and limits: Donors were chiefly white British, with a greater number of females, and clonal diversity was perhaps underestimated.

This CDR3 has 15 amino acids. V dropped 0 bases and J dropped 7; count of bases not matched to a gene: 3. Germline V gene data show CDR1 as SGHRS and CDR2 as YFSETQ. Clones were read by immunoSEQ multiplex PCR, and TCRdb kept only the in-frame ones, dropping some. This table has approximately 200,000 clones, approximately 94% appearing once. This receptor was obtained from an adult who received the MenACWY meningococcal vaccine as a control. This chain uses TRBV5-1 with TRBJ1-6; 8 positions agree with TRBD1. This sample comprised peripheral blood, obtained 28 days after the second dose of the MenACWY control vaccine. The CDR3 sequence is CASSLDGTGNSPLHF. The CDR3 DNA is TGCGCCAGCAGCTTGGATGGGACAGGCAATTCACCCCTCCACTTT.